The entry that follows covers one TCR beta chain sequence. The antigen is not known. The record originates from a study of cytomegalovirus exposure and HLA in healthy donors. Study-level points and caveats: A previous analysis found most TCR beta V segments productive roughly 87% or roughly 30% of the time. Associated with cytomegalovirus, according to the listing, were around 160 TCR beta chains. The study had only CMV serostatus as immune exposure information.

The PCR ran on 60 Vbeta and 13 Jbeta primers. Sequenced by immunoSEQ multiplex PCR; TCRdb stores in-frame clones only, minus some. The sample holds 150,000 or so clones, about 80% seen once. The germline gives CDR1 SGHVS, CDR2 FQNEAQ. V lost 1 base to trimming and J lost 4 bases; unmatched junction nucleotides: 3. The CDR3 has 15 amino acids. Sequenced input: PBMCs. The genes are TRBV7-8 and TRBJ1-5, with TRBD1 matching over 8 bases. This TCR was sampled from a woman aged 35 to 49 in good health and CMV-seronegative. CDR3 region: CASSLGGDRNQPQHF. The CDR3 coding sequence is TGTGCCAGCAGCTTAGGTGGGGACAGGAATCAGCCCCAGCATTTT.